The 7 T cell receptor beta chains below all came from one sample that was sequenced in a study of cytomegalovirus exposure and HLA in healthy donors. PCR amplification relied on 60 Vbeta primers (plus 13 Jbeta primers). Some clones are missing from TCRdb's copy, which holds only in-frame ones; the method was immunoSEQ multiplex PCR. The table includes 60,000 to 70,000 clones, 68% detected once. Sequencing used PBMCs. These receptor sequences come from a man aged 40-49 years in good health and CMV-seropositive.

The V call is TRBV27, the J call TRBJ2-5, with TRBD2 identical over 9 bases. The trim removed 5 bases at V and 3 bases at J, leaving 10 bases unmatched. CDR3 length: 16 amino acids. Germline V gives CDR1 MNHEY, CDR2 SMNVEV (reference sequence). This CDR3 reads CASSPRASGVKETQYF. The CDR3 DNA follows: TGTGCCAGCAGTCCCAGAGCTAGCGGGGTAAAAGAGACCCAGTACTTC.

This clone turned up a few times. The chain carries TRBV7-6 and TRBJ2-7; TRBD2 matches 9 bases. V shed 5 bases, J shed 7 bases, and the junction held 15 bases outside the gene matches. Per the germline V gene, CDR1 is SGHVS and CDR2 is FNYEAQ. CDR3 length equals 16 residues. The chain's CDR3 is CASSPFAGGLREEQYF. CDR3 nucleotides: TGTGCCAGCAGCCCGTTTGCGGGAGGGCTGAGGGAAGAGCAGTACTTC. Variable domain in full (rest from reference TRBV7-6 and TRBJ2-7): GAGVSQSPRYKVTKRGQDVALRCDPISGHVSLYWYRQALGQGPEFLTYFNYEAQQDKSGLPNDRFSAERPEGSISTLTIQRTEQRDSAMYRCASSPFAGGLREEQYFGPGTRLTVT.

V usage is TRBV19 and J usage is TRBJ1-1; D not certain. The germline V and J ends were trimmed by 3 bases and 4 bases, with 15 bases remaining between them. The CDR3 contains 15 residues. Germline V gene data show CDR1 as LNHDA and CDR2 as SQIVND (reference sequence). The CDR3 loop reads CASSINGQSLTEAFF. CDR3 in DNA: TGTGCCAGTAGTATTAATGGGCAGTCGCTCACTGAAGCTTTCTTT.

This clone appeared once. The V call is TRBV4-2, the J call TRBJ2-2; D is perhaps TRBD2 (6 bases). Germline-derived CDR1 and CDR2 are LGHNA and YNFKEQ. V gave up 4 bases and J gave up 2 bases, with 8 bases separating them. The CDR3 contains 14 residues. The CDR3 DNA is TGTGCCAGCAGCCCTAGCGTTAACACCGGGGAGCTGTTTTTT. This encodes CASSPSVNTGELFF.

The chain recombines TRBV6-1 with TRBJ2-7, with D maybe TRBD1 (6 bases). Trimming pared 6 bases from V and 5 bases from J, leaving 17 bases between. This CDR3 has 14 residues. Germline values: CDR1 MNHNS, CDR2 SASEGT. CDR3 DNA: TGTGCCAGCAGCCCGCAGGGGTTTGGAAACGAGCAGTACTTC. It encodes CASSPQGFGNEQYF.

J is TRBJ1-5 and V is TRBV5-6; 9 nucleotides align to TRBD1. This CDR3 is built from 16 residues. The germline CDR1 and CDR2 sequences are SGHDT and YYEEEE. V was clipped by 2 bases and J by 0 bases; unmatched bases: 3. The CDR3 coding sequence is TGTGCCAGCAGCTTAGGGACAGGGTATAGCAATCAGCCCCAGCATTTT. Translated, it gives CASSLGTGYSNQPQHF.

The chain is built from TRBV11-2 and TRBJ1-4; perhaps TRBD1 as D (6 bases). The CDR3 runs 18 residues. Germline V CDR1 and CDR2: SGHAT, FQNNGV. The germline V and J ends were trimmed by 0 bases and 7 bases, with 21 bases remaining between them. CDR3 sequence reads: CASSLDWGAGARGEKLFF. CDR3 nucleotide sequence: TGTGCCAGCAGCTTAGATTGGGGGGCGGGGGCGCGCGGTGAAAAACTGTTTTTT.